This is a list of T cell receptor beta chains from one sample in a study of neurological immune-mediated disorders. TCRdb redid the calling of the 5' RACE reads with MiXCR, one entry per CDR3 protein. The sample lists tens of thousands of distinct CDR3 sequences; approximately 3% were seen once. Material: PBMCs. These receptors came from a woman in her sixties with multiple sclerosis. CDR3s leave out the opening cysteine and the closing phenylalanine or tryptophan. Size is stated as once, few or many counts, or a class when the clone is expanded.

>TRBV11-2|many|TRBJ1-1
ASSLKGGTEAF
>TRBV11-2|many|TRBJ2-7
ASSFRDRVYEQY
>TRBV20-1|many|TRBJ2-3
SASWTSGDTQY
>TRBV5-1|many|TRBJ1-2
ASSLDAYGYT
>TRBV10-1|many|TRBJ1-1
ASSDREGRNTEAF
>TRBV28|many|TRBJ2-5
ASSSGQALPQETQY
>TRBV7-7|many|TRBJ1-3
ASSSGFLDTIY
>TRBV28|large|TRBJ1-6
ASSLPLTAGVSALH
>TRBV11-2|many|TRBJ2-5
ASSFGQGGETQY
>TRBV29-1|many|TRBJ1-1
SVEGGQGIQAF
>TRBV12-3/TRBV12-4|many|TRBJ2-1
ASSYALLAGGQYNEQF
>TRBV27|many|TRBJ2-3
ASSQIGLAGGTDTQY
>TRBV2|many|TRBJ2-5
ASGTWEVTQY
>TRBV6-5|many|TRBJ2-1
ASKGSRGGDREQF
>TRBV5-1|many|TRBJ2-3
ASSTQSSADTQY
>TRBV4-1|many|TRBJ1-1
ASSQEDGTGAF
>TRBV6-6|many|TRBJ2-2
AIQRGGTGELF
>TRBV30|many|TRBJ2-7
AWKGSPYEQY
>TRBV5-5|many|TRBJ2-4
ASSLDGSGGWGKNIQY
>TRBV15|many|TRBJ2-3
ATSGDLGAADTQY
>TRBV9|many|TRBJ1-4
ASSERASGPNEKLF
>TRBV20-1|many|TRBJ1-4
SAREPSTNEKLF
>TRBV10-3|many|TRBJ2-2
AISESSGGPNTGELF
>TRBV6-5|many|TRBJ1-2
ASSYSRLDRGASGYT
>TRBV20-1|many|TRBJ1-2
SARDPRGFRGYT
>TRBV3-1|many|TRBJ2-1
ASSQLGSYNEQF
>TRBV12-3/TRBV12-4|many|TRBJ2-5
ASSLRTGVAGETQY
>TRBV20-1|many|TRBJ2-3
STRLAGAGADTQY
>TRBV5-1|few|TRBJ1-2
ASTIRTGSLYGYT
>TRBV20-1|medium-sized|TRBJ2-1
SAGLAGAKEF
>TRBV10-2|many|TRBJ2-3
ASSAGTRTDTQY
>TRBV5-1|many|TRBJ2-7
ASSLEAVSYEQY
>TRBV20-1|many|TRBJ1-2
SAPRGSYGYT
>TRBV10-3|many|TRBJ2-7
AISVGGVSYEQY
>TRBV5-1|many|TRBJ2-7
ASSLGSQGYEQY
>TRBV27|many|TRBJ1-6
ASSLQGLYNSPLH
>TRBV7-9|many|TRBJ2-7
AATAQEGYEQY
>TRBV20-1|many|TRBJ2-7
SARAPGTVPYEQY
>TRBV14|many|TRBJ2-7
ASSQDTGIYEQY
>TRBV20-1|many|TRBJ2-5
SARDTGGTVQETQY
>TRBV3-1|medium-sized|TRBJ1-1
ASSLQGWTEAF
>TRBV29-1|many|TRBJ1-2
SVAAGSLWGYT
>TRBV4-1|many|TRBJ2-1
ASSRPGPKQF
>TRBV28|many|TRBJ1-2
ASSTPRTGGSYGYT
>TRBV20-1|many|TRBJ2-2
SAIGTATGELF
>TRBV20-1|many|TRBJ2-5
SASGDQETQY
>TRBV6-2/TRBV6-3|many|TRBJ1-4
ASSYDYFGEKLF
>TRBV29-1|many|TRBJ2-7
SVVRTGYEQY
>TRBV20-1|many|TRBJ2-7
SARYIAGGPYEQY